The 17 T cell receptor beta chains below all came from one sample that was sequenced in a study of blood T cell repertoires in COVID-19 (TCRdb year 2020). Library preparation was by the immunoSEQ multiplex PCR assay. As stored in TCRdb, this immuneACCESS dataset retains in-frame rearrangements with V and J assigned. A fraction of the clones does not appear; measured against another copy, unresolved V genes explain less than half of the discrepancy, and the remainder lacks a known reason. The sample table holds some 150,000 clones, of which roughly 84% were seen once. The ten largest clones represent 7.2% of the sample. Input material: peripheral blood. The receptor set was obtained from a woman aged 50 to 60 in a cohort sampled during active or convalescent COVID-19.

The chain recombines TRBV6-1 with TRBJ1-2, with 8 bases lining up with TRBD1. This CDR3 has 16 amino acids. The germline V gene encodes CDR1 MNHNS and CDR2 SASEGT. V lost 2 bases and J lost 7; bases outside the gene matches: 12. This CDR3 reads CASSESGGQGVGGYTF. The CDR3 DNA is TGTGCCAGCAGTGAATCGGGCGGACAGGGAGTCGGTGGCTACACCTTC.

V gene TRBV3-1 (or the pseudogene TRBV3-2) combines with J gene TRBJ1-2; 10 nucleotides agree with TRBD1. The CDR3 runs to 13 residues. V trimming: 8 bases; J trimming: 10 bases; junction bases outside the gene matches: 10. Germline V gene data show CDR1 as LGHDT and CDR2 as YNNKEL (reference sequence). The CDR3 DNA reads as TGTGCCAGCGCGGGACAGGGGAACCTTCACTACACCTTC. Translating it yields CASAGQGNLHYTF.

V and J are TRBV4-1 and TRBJ2-7; D is perhaps TRBD1 (6 bases). CDR3 length: 13 amino acids. V was cut by 3 bases and J by 6 bases, with 12 bases left in between. Germline V gene sequence: CDR1 MGHRA, CDR2 YSYEKL. CDR3 nucleotides: TGCGCCAGCAGCCAGGGGACAACCCCCGAGCAGTACTTC. Protein product: CASSQGTTPEQYF.

By share, this clone ranks as medium-sized (0.01 to 0.1%). The chain uses TRBV2 and TRBJ2-5, with 9 bases that match TRBD2. Looked up from germline, CDR1 is SNHLY and CDR2 is FYNNEI. The CDR3 totals 15 residues. V shed 1 base and J 6 bases; nucleotides not matched to a gene: 6. The CDR3 coding sequence is TGTGCCAGCAGTGAAGAGCTAGCGGGGATTAAGACCCAGTACTTC. This codes for CASSEELAGIKTQYF.

This clone was observed a single time. V and J are TRBV19 and TRBJ2-7, with 8 bases matching TRBD2. This CDR3 spans 13 amino acids. Germline CDR1 is LNHDA and CDR2 is SQIVND (reference sequence). V gave up 7 bases and J gave up 1 base; unmatched junction bases: 3. CDR3: CASIGGGSYEQYF. DNA for the CDR3: TGTGCCAGTATTGGCGGGGGGTCCTACGAGCAGTACTTC.

This chain links TRBV7-2 with TRBJ2-5, with TRBD1 identical over 9 bases. After removal of 10 bases from V and 3 bases from J, the junction contained 12 bases not matched to a gene. The CDR3 loop spans 15 amino acids. Germline V gene sequence: CDR1 SGHTA, CDR2 FQGNSA. The CDR3 is CATSRGDRDKETQYF. CDR3 in DNA: TGTGCCACCTCAAGGGGGGACAGGGACAAAGAGACCCAGTACTTC.

The genes are TRBV7-2 and TRBJ1-6; D is possibly TRBD1 (5 bases). CDR1 is SGHTA and CDR2 is FQGNSA in the germline V gene. V was trimmed by 3 bases and J by 0 bases, leaving 6 bases between them. The CDR3 sequence is 15 residues long. The CDR3 DNA reads as TGTGCCAGCAGCTTCGACAGCTCCTATAATTCACCCCTCCACTTT. Protein product: CASSFDSSYNSPLHF.

V usage is TRBV19 and J usage is TRBJ2-1; 7 positions match TRBD2. CDR1 LNHDA and CDR2 SQIVND come from the germline V gene (reference sequence). J gave up 4 bases and V 3 bases, and 9 bases lay outside the gene matches. CDR3 length equals 16 residues. CDR3 nucleotide sequence: TGTGCCAGTAGTATTGTGGCTAGCGGACCTTACAATGAGCAGTTCTTC. Translation: CASSIVASGPYNEQFF.

The CDR3 nucleotides read TGTGCCAGCAGCTTGGCCCAAACTAGGACAGGGTCGGGTCAGCCCCAGCATTTT. It yields the protein CASSLAQTRTGSGQPQHF. This rearrangement joins TRBV5-5 to TRBJ1-5; TRBD1 aligns across 8 bases. Germline CDR1 reads SGHKS; CDR2 reads YYEKEE (reference sequence). V lost 0 bases, J lost 6 bases, and 14 bases stayed unmatched. The CDR3 is 18 amino acids.

Comments on this clone: Different DNA sequences within this sample yield the same CDR3. J is TRBJ1-2 and V is TRBV24-1; D is possibly TRBD1 (5 bases). This CDR3 is built from 11 residues. The germline V gene has CDR1 KGHDR and CDR2 SFDVKD. Trimming stripped 5 bases from V and 5 bases from J, with 5 bases between. Written as DNA, the CDR3 is TGTGCCACCAGTGCAGGGTATGGCTACACCTTC. It translates to CATSAGYGYTF.

V and J are TRBV7-9 and TRBJ2-1; 7 bases are shared with TRBD2. Per germline, CDR1 SEHNR and CDR2 FQNEAQ (reference sequence). Germline trimming cut 5 bases from V and 8 bases from J; bases unmatched to any gene: 6. The CDR3 runs 13 residues. CDR3 sequence: CASSLGGWDEQFF. DNA for the CDR3: TGTGCCAGCAGCCTCGGGGGGTGGGATGAGCAGTTCTTC.

This chain connects TRBV19 to TRBJ1-2, with a possible D match to TRBD1 (6 bases). CDR3 length: 14 residues. Trimming removed 7 bases from V and 4 bases from J, with 16 bases in between. The V gene's germline CDR1 is LNHDA and CDR2 SQIVND (reference sequence). The CDR3 sequence is CASTLGGAGYGYTF. The DNA for the CDR3 is TGTGCCAGTACCCTGGGGGGGGCGGGCTATGGCTACACCTTC. The variable domain in full, with the rest retrieved from reference TRBV19 and TRBJ1-2, is DGGITQSPKYLFRKEGQNVTLSCEQNLNHDAMYWYRQDPGQGLRLIYYSQIVNDFQKGDIAEGYSVSREKKESFPLTVTSAQKNPTAFYLCASTLGGAGYGYTFGSGTRLTVV.

The V and J genes are TRBV7-9 and TRBJ2-7; 9 positions agree with TRBD1. This CDR3 contains 14 residues. CDR1 SEHNR and CDR2 FQNEAQ come from the germline V gene (reference sequence). The V and J ends lost 1 base and 6 bases, in that order; junction bases with no gene match: 4. The CDR3 is CASSLEGQGPEQYF. Written as DNA, the CDR3 is TGTGCCAGCAGCTTAGAGGGACAGGGTCCCGAGCAGTACTTC.

The chain uses TRBV19 and TRBJ1-1, with 10 nucleotides matching TRBD1. The CDR3 loop spans 15 amino acids. V shed 7 bases, J shed 8 bases, and the junction held 13 bases outside the gene matches. CDR1 LNHDA and CDR2 SQIVND come from the germline V gene (reference sequence). CDR3 DNA sequence: TGTGCCAGTACGTTTTTTGGGACAGGGGAGAAGGAAGCTTTCTTT. Translating gives CASTFFGTGEKEAFF.

The chain joins TRBV12-3 or TRBV12-4 to TRBJ1-2, with D unresolved. The germline V and J ends were trimmed by 3 bases and 1 base, with 6 bases remaining between them. The CDR3 loop spans 13 amino acids. CDR3 loop: CASSFGSNYGYTF. The CDR3 DNA follows: TGTGCCAGCAGTTTTGGCAGTAACTATGGCTACACCTTC.

The chain uses TRBV19 and TRBJ2-7; 7 nucleotides line up with TRBD1. This CDR3 spans 14 amino acids. Unmatched junction bases numbered 5, after V lost 4 bases and J lost 2 bases. Germline assignment: CDR1 LNHDA and CDR2 SQIVND (reference sequence). CDR3 in amino acids: CASSTNRGTYEQYF. The CDR3 nucleotides read TGTGCCAGTAGTACCAACAGGGGAACCTACGAGCAGTACTTC.

The table lists this clone with many counts. The chain joins TRBV7-3 to TRBJ1-1; perhaps TRBD1 as D (5 bases). The germline gives CDR1 SGHTA, CDR2 FQGTGA. This CDR3 has 13 residues. V lost 1 base and J 12 bases, leaving 15 bases between the germline ends. As DNA, the CDR3 is TGTGCCAGCAGCTTAAATCGGCAGGGTGAGACTTTCTTT. Its translation is CASSLNRQGETFF.